Listed below are T cell receptor beta chains from one sample, sequenced in a study of T cell repertoires in cytomegalovirus infection. TCRdb processed the reads anew with MiXCR; each CDR3 protein has one entry. The profile shows fewer than 300,000 distinct CDR3 sequences, roughly 25% of them singletons. The sequenced material came from PBMCs. These receptors came from a human donor in good health (CMV status not recorded). Some clones in this sample may be carry-over from other donors' samples. Both conserved end residues are part of each CDR3. D genes are given only for firm matches. Some rows have no size entry. The others give once, few or many, or a class for an expanded clone.

TRBJ2-1 | NA | TRBV11-2 | TRBD2 | CASSSISGTNNEQFF | TGTGCCAGCAGCTCGATTTCCGGGACTAACAATGAGCAGTTCTTC
TRBJ2-3 | NA | TRBV20-1 | TRBD2 | CSARDLAGLSTDTQYF | TGCAGTGCTAGAGATCTAGCGGGGCTTAGCACAGATACGCAGTATTTT
TRBJ2-4 | few | TRBV28 | NA | CASSEGGGDIQYF | TGTGCCAGCAGCGAGGGGGGGGGGGACATTCAGTACTTC
TRBJ2-1 | NA | TRBV7-9 | TRBD2 | CASSPLSGDYNEQFF | TGTGCCAGCAGCCCACTCAGCGGGGACTACAATGAGCAGTTCTTC
TRBJ2-7 | NA | TRBV15 | TRBD2 | CATSGGSVAGARSYEQYF | TGTGCCACCAGCGGGGGATCGGTAGCGGGAGCCCGTTCCTACGAGCAGTACTTC
TRBJ2-6 | NA | TRBV7-2 | NA | CASSSVPAGANVLTF | TGTGCCAGCAGCTCAGTCCCCGCTGGGGCCAACGTCCTGACTTTC
TRBJ2-7 | once | TRBV28 | NA | CASRTPPSYEQYF | TGTGCCAGCCGGACGCCACCCTCCTACGAGCAGTACTTC
TRBJ2-1 | NA | TRBV2 | TRBD2 | CASRETSGGGNEQFF | TGTGCCAGCAGGGAGACTAGCGGGGGGGGCAATGAGCAGTTCTTC
TRBJ2-6 | NA | TRBV28 | NA | CASRGQFGSGANVLTF | TGTGCCAGCAGAGGACAGTTTGGCTCTGGGGCCAACGTCCTGACTTTC
TRBJ1-6 | NA | TRBV3-1 | NA | CASSQDRRWQGYNSPLHF | TGTGCCAGCAGCCAAGATAGGCGTTGGCAGGGCTATAATTCACCCCTCCACTTT
TRBJ1-2 | NA | TRBV2 | TRBD1 | CASSTDGRQGAMGYTF | TGTGCCAGCAGTACCGATGGCCGACAGGGGGCCATGGGCTACACCTTC
TRBJ2-5 | few | TRBV20-1 | TRBD1 | CSARAQGALGTQYF | TGCAGTGCTAGAGCACAGGGGGCGCTTGGGACCCAGTACTTC